This T cell receptor (beta chain) comes out of a study of persistence of HIV-infected CD4 T cells. About the study: Isolated cells were CMV- and HIV-1 Gag-responding CD4+ T cells. A median of approximately eight years of suppressive ART preceded sampling. Blood samples, up to roughly 200 mL, came from multiple time points, except two leukapheresis donors sampled once.

The immunoSEQ assay was version 4, run in survey mode. The method was immunoSEQ multiplex PCR; TCRdb's version includes in-frame clones alone and lacks a portion of them. The sample carries approximately 31,000 clones, 82% recorded once. Stimulation used approximately 9.6 ug/mL lysate from CMV-infected fibroblasts. Memory cells lacking CD40L and CD69 with high CD45RO were sorted. These HIV-1-infected adults initiated suppressive ART in chronic infection. This CDR3 has 14 residues. Germline CDR1 reads LNHDA; CDR2 reads SQIVND (reference sequence). V gave up 7 bases and J gave up 1 base, with 13 bases separating them. With regard to this clone: The antigen is undetermined.

The specimen was CD4+ T cells sorted from PBMCs after approximately 19-hour stimulation, collected from a patient who received antiretroviral therapy. The chain recombines TRBV19 with TRBJ1-1; maybe TRBD1 (6 bases). The sequence derives from an adult woman with HIV who was CMV-seropositive. The CDR3 loop reads CASKWGAGNTEAFF. The DNA of the CDR3 is TGTGCCAGTAAGTGGGGGGCGGGGAACACTGAAGCTTTCTTT.